This is a list of T cell receptor beta chains from one sample in a study of T-cell memory formation after mild COVID-19. TCRdb re-called the 5' RACE reads with MiXCR, one entry per CDR3 protein. The sample records roughly 200,000 distinct CDR3 sequences, roughly 10% being singletons. The sequenced material came from PBMCs or a T cell subset sorted from them (not recorded which). The receptor set was obtained from a man younger than 35 who had mild COVID-19 (a few samples of this study predate the infection). Cell type and time point are not known. The CDR3 runs from the conserved cysteine through the conserved F or W. A D gene is named only where the DNA matches it firmly. Size tells how often a clone was seen (once, few, many) or the class of an expanded clone, and some rows leave it out.

j_gene: TRBJ1-2
v_gene: TRBV6-5
d_gene: -
abundance: few
CDR3nt: TGTGCCAGCAGTTTCTTCGCCAGGGGAGACTATGGCTACACCTTC
CDR3aa: CASSFFARGDYGYTF

j_gene: TRBJ2-5
v_gene: TRBV12-3/TRBV12-4
d_gene: -
abundance: -
CDR3nt: TGTGCCAGCAGTTTAGGTTCAGGCAAAGAGACCCAGTACTTC
CDR3aa: CASSLGSGKETQYF

j_gene: TRBJ1-6
v_gene: TRBV5-1
d_gene: TRBD1
abundance: many
CDR3nt: TGCGCCAGCAGCTTGGCCAAGGGACAGGGGGCAGGTTCACCCCTCCACTTT
CDR3aa: CASSLAKGQGAGSPLHF

j_gene: TRBJ1-1
v_gene: TRBV7-9
d_gene: TRBD1
abundance: many
CDR3nt: TGTGCCAGCAGAACACAGGGGCACACTGAAGCTTTCTTT
CDR3aa: CASRTQGHTEAFF

j_gene: TRBJ1-1
v_gene: TRBV20-1
d_gene: -
abundance: few
CDR3nt: TGCAGTGCTAGAGATCCAGGGAACACTGAAGCTTTCTTT
CDR3aa: CSARDPGNTEAFF

j_gene: TRBJ2-2
v_gene: TRBV4-2
d_gene: -
abundance: -
CDR3nt: TGTGCCATCAGCCAAGATCTCCCTGATACCGGGGAGCTGTTTTTT
CDR3aa: CAISQDLPDTGELFF

j_gene: TRBJ2-5
v_gene: TRBV12-3/TRBV12-4
d_gene: -
abundance: many
CDR3nt: TGTGCCAGCAAGCGGGACAGCTCAGAGACCCAGTACTTC
CDR3aa: CASKRDSSETQYF

j_gene: TRBJ2-2
v_gene: TRBV24-1
d_gene: TRBD1
abundance: few
CDR3nt: TGTGCCACCAGTGACCCAGGACAGGGGAACACCGGGGAGCTGTTTTTT
CDR3aa: CATSDPGQGNTGELFF

j_gene: TRBJ1-5
v_gene: TRBV28
d_gene: TRBD1
abundance: -
CDR3nt: TGTGCCAGCAGTCCAACAGGGGATCAGCCCCAGCATTTT
CDR3aa: CASSPTGDQPQHF

j_gene: TRBJ1-1
v_gene: TRBV12-3/TRBV12-4
d_gene: -
abundance: -
CDR3nt: TGTGCCAGCAGGCGACTCTTCTCCACTGAAGCTTTCTTT
CDR3aa: CASRRLFSTEAFF

j_gene: TRBJ2-7
v_gene: TRBV10-3
d_gene: -
abundance: -
CDR3nt: TGTGCCATCAGTGGCTCGCGGGAGCAGTACTTC
CDR3aa: CAISGSREQYF

j_gene: TRBJ2-1
v_gene: TRBV7-3
d_gene: -
abundance: -
CDR3nt: TGTGCCAGCAGCCCGACGGGCGGAAGCTCCTACAATGAGCAGTTCTTC
CDR3aa: CASSPTGGSSYNEQFF

j_gene: TRBJ1-1
v_gene: TRBV4-3
d_gene: -
abundance: many
CDR3nt: TGCGCCAGCAGCCAAGATACTATGGGAAGAACAATGGCTGAAGCTTTCTTT
CDR3aa: CASSQDTMGRTMAEAFF

j_gene: TRBJ1-2
v_gene: TRBV18
d_gene: TRBD1
abundance: -
CDR3nt: TGTGCCAGCTCACCACCCGGACAGGATGGTGGCTACACCTTC
CDR3aa: CASSPPGQDGGYTF

j_gene: TRBJ1-5
v_gene: TRBV6-2/TRBV6-3
d_gene: -
abundance: -
CDR3nt: TGTGCCAGCAGGCGACCTGGGGCGAGCAATCAGCCCCAGCATTTT
CDR3aa: CASRRPGASNQPQHF

j_gene: TRBJ2-7
v_gene: TRBV20-1
d_gene: TRBD1
abundance: -
CDR3nt: TGCAGTGCTAGAGACGGGACAGGGGGCTGGGAGCAGTACTTC
CDR3aa: CSARDGTGGWEQYF

j_gene: TRBJ2-3
v_gene: TRBV4-1
d_gene: TRBD1
abundance: -
CDR3nt: TGCGCCAGCAGCCAAGACCCCGGGACAGGGGCAGATACGCAGTATTTT
CDR3aa: CASSQDPGTGADTQYF

j_gene: TRBJ1-5
v_gene: TRBV12-3/TRBV12-4
d_gene: -
abundance: -
CDR3nt: TGTGCCAGCAGTTTTTCGGCGGGAGATCAGCCCCAGCATTTT
CDR3aa: CASSFSAGDQPQHF

j_gene: TRBJ2-5
v_gene: TRBV2
d_gene: -
abundance: -
CDR3nt: TGTGCCAGCAGTCCAAGAAAAGAGACCCAGTGCTTC
CDR3aa: CASSPRKETQCF

j_gene: TRBJ2-1
v_gene: TRBV7-2
d_gene: -
abundance: -
CDR3nt: TGTGCCAGCCCCCGCCAGGGATGGTACAATGAGCAGTTCTTC
CDR3aa: CASPRQGWYNEQFF

j_gene: TRBJ1-1
v_gene: TRBV5-4
d_gene: -
abundance: few
CDR3nt: TGTGCCAGCAGCTCTCCGACACTCATGAACACTGAAGCTTTCTTT
CDR3aa: CASSSPTLMNTEAFF